The sequence of this T cell receptor beta chain was determined in a study of T cell responses to AZD1222 COVID-19 vaccine. About the study: Whether given at about 4 or about 12 weeks, second doses were pooled. Study findings and constraints: The span of vaccine-associated CD4 TCRs extended across spike, with dominance at 160-218 and 743-854.

The table came from immunoSEQ multiplex PCR; TCRdb's copy has only in-frame clones and leaves some out. The table shows roughly 80,000 clones, with about 88% occurring only once. Germline V gene data show CDR1 as SGHVS and CDR2 as FQNEAQ. V was shortened by 4 bases and J by 9 bases, with 10 bases between the two germline ends. CDR3 length: 12 amino acids. This clone has only one observation. Its antigen remains unknown. The rearrangement uses TRBV7-8 and TRBJ2-1; no reliable D call. The source is an adult in good health. Source: peripheral blood, taken on day 0 of AZD1222 vaccination. CDR3 bases: TGTGCCAGCAGCTCCGACGTGGGTGAGCAGTTCTTC. It translates to CASSSDVGEQFF.